The 2 T cell receptor beta chains reported below all come from one sample, sequenced in a study of cytomegalovirus exposure and HLA in healthy donors. This PCR relied on a set of 60 Vbeta primers and 13 Jbeta primers. Clones were sequenced by immunoSEQ multiplex PCR, and TCRdb holds only the in-frame ones, with some missing. The sample records 150,000 to 200,000 clones, roughly 77% being singletons. Material: PBMCs. All receptors derive from a woman in her fifties or sixties in good health and CMV-seronegative.

V is TRBV6-1 and J is TRBJ1-4; 7 bases match TRBD1. This CDR3 is 13 amino acids long. J was trimmed by 4 bases and V by 8 bases; bases with no gene match: 4. The V gene's germline CDR1 is MNHNS and CDR2 SASEGT. The CDR3 sequence: CASCRGYNEKLFF. The CDR3 nucleotides read TGTGCCAGCTGCAGGGGGTATAATGAAAAACTGTTTTTT.

A few counts support this clone. V and J are TRBV5-4 and TRBJ1-6; D is unclear. Trimming shortened V by 4 bases and J by 4 bases, and 15 bases separated the two germline ends. This CDR3 contains 16 residues. In germline, CDR1 is SGHNT, CDR2 YYREEE (reference sequence). For the CDR3, the DNA is TGTGCCAGCAGCGGGGAGGGTGTTGGGTATAATTCACCCCTCCACTTT. Its protein product is CASSGEGVGYNSPLHF.